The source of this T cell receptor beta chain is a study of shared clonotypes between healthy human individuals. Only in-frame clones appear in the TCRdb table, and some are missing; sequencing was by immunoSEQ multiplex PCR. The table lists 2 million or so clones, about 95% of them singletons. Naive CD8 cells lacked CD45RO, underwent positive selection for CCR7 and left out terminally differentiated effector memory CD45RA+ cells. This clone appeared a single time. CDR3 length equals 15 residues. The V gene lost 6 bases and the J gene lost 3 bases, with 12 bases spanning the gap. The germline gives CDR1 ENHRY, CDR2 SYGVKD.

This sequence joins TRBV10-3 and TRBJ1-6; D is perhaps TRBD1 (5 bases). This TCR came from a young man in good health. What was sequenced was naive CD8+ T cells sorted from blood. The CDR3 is CAIRELGLYNSPLHF. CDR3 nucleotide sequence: TGTGCCATCAGGGAGCTGGGGCTCTATAATTCACCCCTCCACTTT.